The 13 T cell receptor beta chains presented below share a single source sample, sequenced in a study of OX40 agonist ivuxolimab in advanced cancers. The method was immunoSEQ multiplex PCR; TCRdb's version includes in-frame clones alone and lacks a portion of them. In the table there are about 61,000 clones, over 75% of which are singletons. Sequenced material: CD4+ or CD8+ T cells sorted from blood, taken in a trial of the OX40 agonist ivuxolimab. These receptors were taken from an adult with an advanced solid tumor such as melanoma, head and neck, liver or kidney cancer.

V gene TRBV19 combines with J gene TRBJ1-1; possible D gene TRBD1, 6 bases. The CDR3 consists of 12 residues. Germline V gives CDR1 LNHDA, CDR2 SQIVND (reference sequence). The V end was cut by 2 bases, the J end by 11 bases, with 12 bases between. The CDR3 nucleotides read TGTGCCAGTAGTATATCCGGACAGAAGGCTTTCTTT. Encoded protein: CASSISGQKAFF.

Written as DNA, the CDR3 is TGTGCCAGCCAAATCCGGACAGGGGGAATCGGCAATCAGCCCCAGCATTTT. It codes for CASQIRTGGIGNQPQHF. V and J are TRBV19 and TRBJ1-5; 10 bases line up with TRBD1. V trimming: 9 bases; J trimming: 2 bases; junction bases outside the gene matches: 13. The CDR3 extends over 17 amino acids. Germline V lookup: CDR1 LNHDA, CDR2 SQIVND (reference sequence). Drawing the rest from reference TRBV19 and TRBJ1-5, the complete variable domain is DGGITQSPKYLFRKEGQNVTLSCEQNLNHDAMYWYRQDPGQGLRLIYYSQIVNDFQKGDIAEGYSVSREKKESFPLTVTSAQKNPTAFYLCASQIRTGGIGNQPQHFGDGTRLSIL.

The gene calls are TRBV28 and TRBJ1-2; D gene uncertain. The CDR3 sequence is 13 residues long. V lost 6 bases to trimming and J lost 5 bases, with 13 bases between them. CDR1 and CDR2 from the germline V gene are MDHEN and SYDVKM. The CDR3 region has the DNA TGTGCCAGCAGGGACCCGCGGGTGTATGGCTACACCTTC. It yields the protein CASRDPRVYGYTF.

This sequence joins TRBV4-1 and TRBJ2-2, with D possibly TRBD2 on 6 matching bases. V was cut by 2 bases and J by 9 bases, with 19 bases left in between. Germline V gene data show CDR1 as MGHRA and CDR2 as YSYEKL. The CDR3 extends over 16 amino acids. CDR3 nucleotides: TGCGCCAGCAGCCAACAGGCTTTGACTAGTTTAAGGGAGCTGTTTTTT. It codes for CASSQQALTSLRELFF.

V gene TRBV7-9 combines with J gene TRBJ2-3, with D unresolved. This CDR3 region has 14 residues. The V and J ends lost 3 bases and 0 bases respectively, with 7 bases between them. Germline V lookup: CDR1 SEHNR, CDR2 FQNEAQ (reference sequence). DNA of the CDR3: TGTGCCAGCAGCTTTGCGGATAGCACAGATACGCAGTATTTT. Its translation is CASSFADSTDTQYF.

The genes are TRBV11-3 and TRBJ2-7; D is possibly TRBD1 (6 bases). Germline CDR1 SGHNT, CDR2 YENEEA. V was clipped by 5 bases and J by 2 bases, with 13 bases between them. The CDR3 has 14 residues. The CDR3 protein is CASSENGQTYEQYF. In DNA form, the CDR3 reads TGTGCCAGCAGCGAGAACGGACAGACCTACGAGCAGTACTTC. Complete variable domain (other parts from reference TRBV11-3 and TRBJ2-7): EAGVVQSPRYKIIEKKQPVAFWCNPISGHNTLYWYLQNLGQGPELLIRYENEEAVDDSQLPKDRFSAERLKGVDSTLKIQPAELGDSAVYLCASSENGQTYEQYFGPGTRLTVT.

This chain uses TRBV28 with TRBJ2-7; 9 bases are a match to TRBD2. V trimming: 5 bases; J trimming: 3 bases; junction bases outside the gene matches: 5. Germline lookup yields CDR1 MDHEN and CDR2 SYDVKM. The length of the CDR3 is 14 residues. CDR3 loop: CASSLQREVYEQYF. DNA of the CDR3: TGTGCCAGCAGTCTACAGCGGGAGGTCTACGAGCAGTACTTC. The full variable domain, its missing parts supplied by reference TRBV28 and TRBJ2-7, is DVKVTQSSRYLVKRTGEKVFLECVQDMDHENMFWYRQDPGLGLRLIYFSYDVKMKEKGDIPEGYSVSREKKERFSLILESASTNQTSMYLCASSLQREVYEQYFGPGTRLTVT.

The genes are TRBV19 and TRBJ2-5, with a tentative D call TRBD2 (5 bases). The CDR3 is 15 amino acids. Germline assignment: CDR1 LNHDA and CDR2 SQIVND (reference sequence). V lost 0 bases and J 5 bases, leaving 13 bases between the germline ends. CDR3 loop: CASSIDLGLRETQYF. The DNA of the CDR3 is TGTGCCAGTAGTATAGATCTCGGACTGAGGGAGACCCAGTACTTC.

The chain uses TRBV19 and TRBJ2-7; 9 bases are a match to TRBD1. The CDR3 has 15 amino acids. Trimming at V came to 4 bases and at J to 2 bases, leaving 6 bases not matched to a gene. The germline V gene encodes CDR1 LNHDA and CDR2 SQIVND (reference sequence). CDR3 loop: CASSKLGTGPYEQYF. The CDR3 nucleotides read TGTGCCAGTAGTAAACTTGGGACAGGGCCCTACGAGCAGTACTTC.

The chain recombines TRBV6-6 with TRBJ2-2; D is uncertain. V was cut by 0 bases and J by 6 bases, with 8 bases left in between. Germline lookup yields CDR1 MNHNY and CDR2 SVGAGI (reference sequence). CDR3 length: 14 residues. CDR3 region: CASSYSSGAGELFF. Written as DNA, the CDR3 is TGTGCCAGCAGTTACTCCTCCGGTGCCGGGGAGCTGTTTTTT.

The gene calls are TRBV4-2 and TRBJ2-3, with TRBD1 identical over 11 bases. The germline V gene encodes CDR1 LGHNA and CDR2 YNFKEQ. The CDR3 length is 15 residues. V shed 3 bases and J 4 bases; nucleotides not matched to a gene: 3. CDR3 amino acids: CASSQGQGGADTQYF. The DNA of the CDR3 is TGTGCCAGCAGCCAGGGACAGGGGGGGGCAGATACGCAGTATTTT.

The chain links TRBV7-9 to TRBJ2-5, with TRBD2 matching 9 bases. The CDR3 totals 17 residues. V lost 2 bases and J lost 3; bases outside the gene matches: 10. The germline V gene has CDR1 SEHNR and CDR2 FQNEAQ (reference sequence). CDR3: CASSLTPGTSYEETQYF. The CDR3 nucleotides read TGTGCCAGCAGCTTAACCCCCGGGACTAGCTATGAAGAGACCCAGTACTTC.

CDR3 sequence reads: CAGPGVRGRGQPQHF. The CDR3 DNA sequence: TGTGCCGGCCCCGGTGTGAGGGGAAGAGGACAGCCCCAGCATTTT. The rearrangement uses TRBV21-1 and TRBJ1-5. TRBV21-1 is noted as a pseudogene. There are 15 residues in the CDR3.